This T cell receptor beta chain is from a study of cytomegalovirus exposure and HLA in healthy donors. General study findings and limits: What TCR beta sequences reportedly achieved was accurate prediction of HLA-A and HLA-B alleles in most subjects. Researchers reported in a later analysis that common viral pathogens appeared linked to several top clusters. Some V segments (TRBV6-2 and TRBV6-3 among them) were excluded as indistinguishable. Researchers reported that a few CMV-associated chains were confirmed in vitro as CMV antigen-specific.

Of note for this clone: Its antigen is not known.

The PCR contained 60 Vbeta and 13 Jbeta primers. Clones were sequenced by immunoSEQ multiplex PCR, and TCRdb holds only the in-frame ones, with some missing. This sample lists 150,000 or so clones; its ten largest clones have 1.5% to 2%. CDR1 is SGHTA and CDR2 is FQGNSA in the germline V gene. The ends lost 3 bases at V and 4 bases at J; junction bases unmatched: 13. This CDR3 contains 17 residues. Sequenced material: PBMCs. The rearrangement links TRBV7-2 to TRBJ2-3; TRBD2 matches at 7 bases. This TCR came from a woman in her forties or fifties in good health and CMV-seronegative. The CDR3 here is CASSFALGGRAADTQYF. The CDR3 DNA reads as TGTGCCAGCAGCTTTGCCTTGGGGGGGAGGGCGGCAGATACGCAGTATTTT.